This is a list of T cell receptor beta chains from one sample in a study of blood T cell repertoires in COVID-19. The data were produced by immunoSEQ multiplex PCR, yet TCRdb's version contains in-frame clones alone and is incomplete. There are 150,000 or so clones in the sample; more than 70% occur only once, and about a tenth lies in the top ten. The sequenced sample was peripheral blood. Source of these receptors: a man aged 45-65 years with acute or convalescent COVID-19. CDR3s include the opening cysteine and the closing phenylalanine or tryptophan. A D gene is named only where the DNA matches it firmly. Clone sizes are given selectively: once, few, many, or a class where the clone is expanded.

v_call	clone_size	j_call	d_call	cdr3_nt	cdr3_aa
TRBV6-1	-	TRBJ2-5	TRBD2	TGTGCCAGCAGTGAATGGGGGAGGGGGACCCAGTACTTC	CASSEWGRGTQYF
TRBV28	-	TRBJ1-4	-	TGTGCCAGCAGTTTACAGGAAAAACTGTTTTTT	CASSLQEKLFF
TRBV27	-	TRBJ2-7	-	TGTGCCAGCAGTAGGCACAGGTCAGCCTACGAGCAGTACTTC	CASSRHRSAYEQYF
TRBV6-5	-	TRBJ2-7	TRBD1	TGTGCCAGCAGTTCATTCGGGACAGACAACTACGAGCAGTACTTC	CASSSFGTDNYEQYF
TRBV6-5	-	TRBJ1-1	TRBD1	TGTGCCAGCAGTTATCGCCCAGGGGGTATGAACACTGAAGCTTTCTTT	CASSYRPGGMNTEAFF
TRBV12-3/TRBV12-4	-	TRBJ1-2	-	TGTGCCAGCAGTTCCCGGAGGTTGGATGGCTACACCTTC	CASSSRRLDGYTF
TRBV3-1/TRBV3-2	-	TRBJ1-1	-	TGTGCCAGCAGCCGAAACCTGGGGCAGGAAGCTTTCTTT	CASSRNLGQEAFF
TRBV5-1	-	TRBJ1-1	-	TGCGCCAGCAGCTTGTTGGGCCACAAGAACACTGAAGCTTTCTTT	CASSLLGHKNTEAFF
TRBV11-2	-	TRBJ2-1	TRBD2	TGTGCCAGCAGCTTCCTAGCGGGAGCCAGCACCTACAATGAGCAGTTCTTC	CASSFLAGASTYNEQFF
TRBV10-3	-	TRBJ2-7	TRBD2	TGTGCCATCAGTGAAACGGTAGCGGGAGGAATCGGTGAGCAGTACTTC	CAISETVAGGIGEQYF
TRBV5-1	once	TRBJ1-1	TRBD1	TGCGCCAGCAGCTTGGAAGGGGGCGCATTCACTGAAGCTTTCTTT	CASSLEGGAFTEAFF
TRBV27	-	TRBJ2-5	-	TGTGCCAGCAGTCCTCTCCAGGGTGGAGAGACCCAGTACTTC	CASSPLQGGETQYF
TRBV7-9	-	TRBJ2-1	TRBD2	TGTGCCAGCAGCAACGGACTAGCGGGGGGGCTCACTGAGCAGTTCTTC	CASSNGLAGGLTEQFF
TRBV24-1	once	TRBJ2-5	-	TGTGCCACCAGTGACCAGGGGCCGGAGACCCAGTACTTC	CATSDQGPETQYF
TRBV7-2	-	TRBJ2-2	TRBD2	TGTGCCAGCAGCTTAGGGGGAGGGACCGGGGAGCTGTTTTTT	CASSLGGGTGELFF
TRBV7-9	-	TRBJ1-1	-	TGTGCCAGCAGCTTAATGGTGGCCACTGAAGCTTTCTTT	CASSLMVATEAFF
TRBV3-1/TRBV3-2	few	TRBJ1-1	-	TGTGCCAGCAGCCCACTCGCAGGGAACACTGAAGCTTTCTTT	CASSPLAGNTEAFF
TRBV18	-	TRBJ1-6	-	TGTGCCAGCTCTCAAGGGGTGAATTCACCCCTCCACTTT	CASSQGVNSPLHF
TRBV11-3	-	TRBJ2-3	-	TGTGCCAGCAGCTCCCCCGGGGATACGCAGTATTTT	CASSSPGDTQYF
TRBV5-1	-	TRBJ1-2	-	TGCGCCAGCAGCTTGCAACAGGACGTGGGCTACACCTTC	CASSLQQDVGYTF
TRBV27	-	TRBJ2-1	TRBD1	TGTGCCAGCATGTGGGACAGGGCTACCTACAATGAGCAGTTCTTC	CASMWDRATYNEQFF
TRBV5-1	-	TRBJ1-4	-	TGCGCCAGCAGCTTGGTTGGAGGGGCTAATGAAAAACTGTTTTTT	CASSLVGGANEKLFF
TRBV11-2	-	TRBJ2-7	-	TGTGCCAGCAGCTTAGAGCCTAGCAGCTTCTCCTACGAGCAGTACTTC	CASSLEPSSFSYEQYF
TRBV28	-	TRBJ1-4	TRBD1	TGTGCCATTCGTCCTGGGACAGTTGCAACTAATGAAAAACTGTTTTTT	CAIRPGTVATNEKLFF
TRBV7-2	-	TRBJ2-2	-	TGTGCCAGCAGCCTTAGCGCCGAGGGCGCCGGGGAGCTGTTTTTT	CASSLSAEGAGELFF
TRBV10-3	-	TRBJ1-6	-	TGTGCCATCAGTGCACGGGTGGATGATTCACCCCTCCACTTT	CAISARVDDSPLHF
TRBV5-6	-	TRBJ1-1	-	TGTGCCAGCAGCTTAGGGAGGGCGGCTGAAGCTTTCTTT	CASSLGRAAEAFF
TRBV29-1	-	TRBJ1-5	-	TGCAGCGTTGTAGGAGGGAACCAAGGTCAGCCCCAGCATTTT	CSVVGGNQGQPQHF
TRBV2	once	TRBJ1-6	-	TGTGCCAGCAGTGAGGCCCCATGGGAGAATTCACCCCTCCACTTT	CASSEAPWENSPLHF
TRBV30	-	TRBJ1-2	-	TGTGCCTGGGGGGATTCGGCCCAGGTGTACACCTTC	CAWGDSAQVYTF
TRBV28	-	TRBJ1-1	-	TGTGCCAGCAGTTTAAGCGGCTTGGAAGCTTTCTTT	CASSLSGLEAFF
TRBV3-1/TRBV3-2	-	TRBJ2-7	TRBD1	TGTGCCAGCAGCCGGACCCCCGGACAGGGGGACTACGAGCAGTACTTC	CASSRTPGQGDYEQYF
TRBV7-9	-	TRBJ2-7	TRBD1	TGTGCCAGCAGCTTAGCCTACGGGACAGCTACCTACGAGCAGTACTTC	CASSLAYGTATYEQYF
TRBV5-1	-	TRBJ2-1	TRBD2	TGCGCCAGCATCCCACTAGCGGGAGCCTACAATGAGCAGTTCTTC	CASIPLAGAYNEQFF
TRBV5-1	-	TRBJ1-4	-	TGCGCCAGCAGCGAACAGGGAACAGAGGAAAAACTGTTTTTT	CASSEQGTEEKLFF
TRBV7-9	few	TRBJ2-1	-	TGTGCCAGCAGCTTAGCAGGGGGCAATGAGCAGTTCTTC	CASSLAGGNEQFF
TRBV5-5	-	TRBJ1-5	TRBD1	TGTGCCAGCAGCCTCGGACAGGGGATGGGGCCCCAGCATTTT	CASSLGQGMGPQHF
TRBV14	-	TRBJ1-3	-	TGTGCCAGCAGCCACCTCCCCGGCGGGGCAACTGGAAACACCATATATTTT	CASSHLPGGATGNTIYF
TRBV3-1/TRBV3-2	-	TRBJ2-1	-	TGTGCCAGCAGCCTACCCGGGGGGACATATCAGTTCTTC	CASSLPGGTYQFF
TRBV10-1	-	TRBJ1-1	-	TGCGCCAGCAGTGATACAACAGGGCCGGATGAAGCTTTCTTT	CASSDTTGPDEAFF
TRBV4-1	-	TRBJ1-2	-	TGCGCCAGCAGCCAAGAACAGATTTTCTATGGCTACACCTTC	CASSQEQIFYGYTF
TRBV12-3/TRBV12-4	-	TRBJ1-1	-	TGTGCCAGCAGTCGCAGGGGAGACACTGAAGCTTTCTTT	CASSRRGDTEAFF
TRBV10-3	-	TRBJ1-1	-	TGTGCCATCACAGGGGAAATGAACACTGAAGCTTTCTTT	CAITGEMNTEAFF
TRBV28	-	TRBJ2-3	-	TGTGCCAGCAGTTTATATCCATTACTAGCCTACACAGATACGCAGTATTTT	CASSLYPLLAYTDTQYF
TRBV7-3	-	TRBJ2-5	TRBD1	TGTGCCAGCAGCCCACAGGGGGCAGGAGAGACCCAGTACTTC	CASSPQGAGETQYF
TRBV29-1	-	TRBJ1-2	TRBD1	TGCAGCGTTGCTCTAACAGGGGATAACTATGGCTACACCTTC	CSVALTGDNYGYTF
TRBV29-1	-	TRBJ2-1	-	TGCAGCGTTGGGGCAGGGCCCAATGAGCAGTTCTTC	CSVGAGPNEQFF
TRBV4-1	-	TRBJ2-3	-	TGCGCCAGCAGCCAAGTAGTTGGCACAGATACGCAGTATTTT	CASSQVVGTDTQYF
TRBV5-4	-	TRBJ1-4	-	TGTGCCAGCAGCTTGCGACAGGCAACTAATGAAAAACTGTTTTTT	CASSLRQATNEKLFF